These 32 T cell receptor beta chains came from one sample sequenced in a study of blood T cell repertoires in COVID-19. This table comes from immunoSEQ multiplex PCR, and its TCRdb copy is limited to in-frame clones, with some not included. Seen here are some 240,000 clones, roughly 89% observed once, and the top ten hold 4% to 5%. Sequenced: peripheral blood. All receptors come from a woman aged 40 to 55 who had recovered from COVID-19.

The chain recombines TRBV28 with TRBJ2-1; tentatively, D is TRBD1 (5 bases). CDR3 length: 14 amino acids. The V and J ends lost 2 bases and 8 bases respectively, with 13 bases between them. The germline V gene has CDR1 MDHEN and CDR2 SYDVKM. The CDR3: CASSLAGMIYEQFF. Here the CDR3 DNA reads TGTGCCAGCAGTTTAGCAGGGATGATCTATGAGCAGTTCTTC. Full variable domain (missing parts from reference TRBV28 and TRBJ2-1): DVKVTQSSRYLVKRTGEKVFLECVQDMDHENMFWYRQDPGLGLRLIYFSYDVKMKEKGDIPEGYSVSREKKERFSLILESASTNQTSMYLCASSLAGMIYEQFFGPGTRLTVL.

The chain is built from TRBV24-1 and TRBJ2-7; 9 bases are a match to TRBD2. Germline CDR1 KGHDR, CDR2 SFDVKD. V lost 3 bases, J lost 1 base, and 21 bases stayed unmatched. CDR3 length: 21 residues. The CDR3 DNA reads TGTGCCACCAGTGATACTCGAAGTAAGCGGGAGGAGTATATATCTTCCTACGAGCAGTACGTC. It encodes CATSDTRSKREEYISSYEQYV.

V gene TRBV19 combines with J gene TRBJ2-4, with a tentative D call TRBD2 (6 bases). The V and J ends lost 0 bases and 0 bases respectively, with 9 bases between them. The length of the CDR3 is 16 residues. CDR1 and CDR2 from the germline V gene are LNHDA and SQIVND (reference sequence). The CDR3 loop reads CASSIDAEGAKNIQYF. In DNA form, the CDR3 reads TGTGCCAGTAGTATAGATGCGGAGGGAGCCAAAAACATTCAGTACTTC.

The chain links TRBV12-3 or TRBV12-4 to TRBJ1-4, with 9 positions matching TRBD1. V shed 6 bases, J shed 7 bases, and the junction held 3 bases outside the gene matches. There are 13 residues in the CDR3. As DNA, the CDR3 is TGTGCCAGCAGCAGACAGGGGGTTGAAAAACTGTTTTTT. Translating it yields CASSRQGVEKLFF.

The chain is built from TRBV30 and TRBJ1-2; D ambiguous. In germline, CDR1 is GTSNPN, CDR2 SVGIG (reference sequence). Trimming took 2 bases from V and 3 from J, leaving 10 bases between them. The CDR3 has 13 amino acids. The CDR3 sequence is CAWSPSSDYGYTF. The CDR3 DNA follows: TGTGCCTGGAGTCCCTCGTCAGACTATGGCTACACCTTC.

This clone was seen only a few times. This chain connects TRBV3-1 (or the pseudogene TRBV3-2) to TRBJ2-6, with 7 bases aligning to TRBD1. V shed 1 base and J 0 bases; nucleotides not matched to a gene: 3. The CDR3 runs to 17 residues. Germline-derived CDR1 and CDR2 are LGHDT and YNNKEL (reference sequence). CDR3 sequence (DNA): TGTGCCAGCAGCCAAGCTCCAGGGGGCTCTGGGGCCAACGTCCTGACTTTC. Encoded protein: CASSQAPGGSGANVLTF.

The V call is TRBV4-3, the J call TRBJ2-3, with 11 bases fitting TRBD1. The germline V gene has CDR1 LGHNA and CDR2 YSLEER. The CDR3 length is 17 residues. V gave up 4 bases and J gave up 0 bases; unmatched junction bases: 6. The CDR3 sequence: CASSLRTGGQSTDTQYF. CDR3 bases: TGCGCCAGCAGCCTGCGGACAGGGGGCCAAAGCACAGATACGCAGTATTTT.

In nucleotides, the CDR3 is TGTGCCAGCAGCGTACCCACACGGGACTTGTGGATCTCCTACAATGAGCAGTTCTTC. Protein sequence: CASSVPTRDLWISYNEQFF. The V and J genes are TRBV9 and TRBJ2-1, with D perhaps matching TRBD2 (6 bases). V lost 1 base, J lost 0 bases, and 20 bases lay in between. The germline V gene has CDR1 SGDLS and CDR2 YYNGEE. The CDR3 runs to 19 residues.

V is TRBV7-9 and J is TRBJ1-2; D not certain. The CDR3 extends over 16 amino acids. The V end lost 6 bases, the J end lost 1 base, and 18 bases lay between the germline ends. Germline lookup yields CDR1 SEHNR and CDR2 FQNEAQ (reference sequence). Here the CDR3 reads CASRAVYGSLNYGYTF. CDR3 nucleotides: TGTGCCAGCAGAGCCGTGTACGGGTCCCTTAACTATGGCTACACCTTC. The full variable domain, completed using reference TRBV7-9 and TRBJ1-2, is DTGVSQNPRHKITKRGQNVTFRCDPISEHNRLYWYRQTLGQGPEFLTYFQNEAQLEKSRLLSDRFSAERPKGSFSTLEIQRTEQGDSAMYLCASRAVYGSLNYGYTFGSGTRLTVV.

The chain carries TRBV14 and TRBJ1-2; a possible D gene is TRBD1 (6 bases). V lost 0 bases to trimming and J lost 4 bases, with 6 bases between them. Germline V gives CDR1 SGHDN, CDR2 FVKESK. This CDR3 is built from 13 residues. The CDR3 coding sequence is TGTGCCAGCAGCCAAGAAGGGGGCTATGGCTACACCTTC. This encodes CASSQEGGYGYTF.

The chain recombines TRBV6-2 or TRBV6-3 with TRBJ2-1, with 7 bases identical to TRBD2. The trim removed 5 bases at V and 0 bases at J, leaving 7 bases unmatched. This CDR3 region has 16 residues. Germline values: CDR1 MNHEY, CDR2 SVGEGT. This CDR3 reads CASSGMGLLSYNEQFF. The CDR3 DNA reads as TGTGCCAGCAGTGGAATGGGACTACTCTCCTACAATGAGCAGTTCTTC.

V is TRBV7-9 and J is TRBJ2-5, with 10 bases that match TRBD1. The length of the CDR3 is 15 residues. Trimming cost V 5 bases and J 1 base; bases outside gene matches: 4. Germline V CDR1 and CDR2: SEHNR, FQNEAQ (reference sequence). CDR3 nucleotides: TGTGCCAGCAGCCTCGGACAGGGGGTCCAAGAGACCCAGTACTTC. It encodes CASSLGQGVQETQYF.

V gene TRBV6-2 or TRBV6-3 combines with J gene TRBJ1-5; D remains ambiguous. Trimming took off 3 bases at V and 6 bases at J, with 9 bases between the two ends. Per the germline V gene, CDR1 is MNHEY and CDR2 is SVGEGT. The length of the CDR3 is 13 residues. The CDR3 nucleotides are TGTGCCAGCAGTTATCGCGGTGGTCAGCCCCAGCATTTT. This codes for CASSYRGGQPQHF.

The V gene is TRBV10-2, the J gene TRBJ1-2; D may be TRBD1 (6 bases). The germline V and J ends were trimmed by 4 bases and 6 bases, with 12 bases remaining between them. Germline CDR1 WSHSY, CDR2 SAAADI. CDR3 length: 13 residues. Here the CDR3 reads CASSGGGLHGYTF. In nucleotides, the CDR3 is TGCGCCAGCAGTGGGGGGGGGCTCCATGGCTACACCTTC.

V and J are TRBV14 and TRBJ2-7; TRBD2 matches 13 bases. This CDR3 is 18 amino acids long. The V gene's germline CDR1 is SGHDN and CDR2 FVKESK. Trimming took 4 bases from V and 0 from J; bases not matched to a gene: 9. The CDR3, as DNA: TGTGCCAGCAGCCGAACCGGACTAGCGGGAGCCGGCTCCTACGAGCAGTACGTC. Its protein is CASSRTGLAGAGSYEQYV.

CDR3 residues: CATSRVGGETQYF. The CDR3 DNA is TGTGCCACCAGCAGGGTGGGAGGGGAGACCCAGTACTTC. This chain connects TRBV15 to TRBJ2-5, with 7 bases fitting TRBD2. Germline V gene sequence: CDR1 LNHNV, CDR2 YYDKDF (reference sequence). The CDR3 is 13 amino acids. V shed 3 bases, J shed 5 bases, and the junction held 3 bases outside the gene matches.

The gene calls are TRBV5-1 and TRBJ2-5; 7 bases map to TRBD2. V trimming: 6 bases; J trimming: 2 bases; junction bases outside the gene matches: 7. The CDR3 is 14 amino acids. Germline lookup yields CDR1 SGHRS and CDR2 YFSETQ. DNA of the CDR3: TGCGCCAGCACTTCTAGCGGAGAACAAGAGACCCAGTACTTC. As protein: CASTSSGEQETQYF.

The rearrangement links TRBV21-1 to TRBJ2-7; TRBD2 is taken as the D call from the table, unchecked against the DNA. TRBV21-1 is flagged as a pseudogene. The CDR3 loop spans 15 amino acids. This chain's CDR3 is CASSKVRTASYEQYV. CDR3 coding DNA: TGTGCCAGCAGCAAAGTAAGGACTGCATCCTACGAGCAGTACGTC.

This chain links TRBV19 with TRBJ2-5, with a possible D match to TRBD2 (7 bases). Germline CDR1 and CDR2: LNHDA and SQIVND (reference sequence). With 3 bases removed from V and 11 bases from J, the gap between germline ends came to 22 bases. The CDR3 totals 15 residues. CDR3 loop: CASSIRGAGGPSQYF. The CDR3 DNA reads TGTGCCAGTAGTATTAGGGGGGCCGGGGGGCCTTCGCAGTACTTC.

This chain connects TRBV6-2 or TRBV6-3 to TRBJ2-5; D not certain. In germline, CDR1 is MNHEY, CDR2 SVGEGT. V lost 5 bases, J lost 6 bases, and 19 bases lay in between. The CDR3 consists of 15 residues. The CDR3 loop is CASSQTPANPKTQYF. In DNA, the CDR3 is TGTGCCAGCAGTCAAACACCCGCAAATCCCAAGACCCAGTACTTC.

This chain joins TRBV6-5 and TRBJ1-4; TRBD1 is a possible D gene (5 bases). Germline V gene sequence: CDR1 MNHEY, CDR2 SVGAGI. Trimming removed 2 bases from V and 9 bases from J, with 13 bases in between. This CDR3 region has 14 residues. The CDR3 loop reads CASSYGRGMKKLFF. CDR3 DNA: TGTGCCAGCAGTTACGGGAGGGGAATGAAAAAACTGTTTTTT.

This chain connects TRBV10-2 to TRBJ2-7; 7 bases agree with TRBD1. Germline V gives CDR1 WSHSY, CDR2 SAAADI. V lost 6 bases and J lost 3; bases outside the gene matches: 8. This CDR3 has 14 amino acids. The CDR3 region is CASRITGQNYEQYF. The CDR3 bases are TGCGCCAGCAGAATAACGGGACAGAACTACGAGCAGTACTTC.

The chain employs TRBV4-2 and TRBJ1-3, with TRBD1 matching over 7 bases. The V gene end was trimmed by 1 base and the J gene end by 4 bases; junction bases not matched to a gene: 7. Germline CDR1 LGHNA, CDR2 YNFKEQ. CDR3 length equals 16 residues. The CDR3 region is CASSQVGRGQGNTIYF. Here the CDR3 DNA reads TGTGCCAGCAGCCAAGTTGGAAGGGGGCAAGGAAACACCATATATTTT.

This chain uses TRBV9 with TRBJ2-3; 9 nucleotides agree with TRBD2. The CDR3 consists of 17 residues. CDR1 SGDLS and CDR2 YYNGEE come from the germline V gene. Unmatched junction bases numbered 5, after V lost 0 bases and J lost 0 bases. In DNA form, the CDR3 reads TGTGCCAGCAGCGTAGTTCCTAGCGGGACTAGCACAGATACGCAGTATTTT. Protein product: CASSVVPSGTSTDTQYF.

V usage is TRBV29-1 and J usage is TRBJ1-2, with D perhaps TRBD1 (5 bases). The V end lost 4 bases, the J end lost 4 bases, and 19 bases lay between the germline ends. This CDR3 has 15 residues. Germline values: CDR1 SQVTM, CDR2 ANQGSEA. Here the CDR3 reads CSVAVSGGGAYGYTF. The DNA of the CDR3 is TGCAGCGTTGCCGTATCCGGTGGAGGGGCCTATGGCTACACCTTC.

As for this clone: Different DNA sequences within this sample yield the same CDR3. This chain links TRBV5-1 with TRBJ2-5; tentative D call: TRBD1 (6 bases). Germline CDR1 is SGHRS and CDR2 is YFSETQ. This CDR3 is built from 14 residues. With 0 bases removed from V and 5 bases from J, the gap between germline ends came to 11 bases. CDR3 nucleotide sequence: TGCGCCAGCAGCTTGGGGCAGGGGCGTGAGACCCAGTACTTC. The encoded protein is CASSLGQGRETQYF.

This clone appeared a single time. V usage is TRBV18 and J usage is TRBJ1-5; D unresolved. Germline V gene lookup returns CDR1 KGHSH and CDR2 LQKENI. Trimming took 2 bases from V and 4 from J, leaving 12 bases between them. CDR3 size: 15 residues. The CDR3 sequence is CASSPIRLGNQPQHF. The CDR3 DNA follows: TGTGCCAGCTCACCAATCAGGTTGGGTAATCAGCCCCAGCATTTT.

This clone has just one count. The chain recombines TRBV6-5 with TRBJ1-2; 10 bases are a match to TRBD1. The J segment lost 5 bases and the V segment lost 5 bases, leaving 8 bases of the junction unmatched. Germline-derived CDR1 and CDR2 are MNHEY and SVGAGI. The CDR3 runs 15 residues. The CDR3 DNA is TGTGCCAGCAGTCGCGCCGGGACAGGGGATTATGGCTACACCTTC. It is translated as CASSRAGTGDYGYTF.

This clone was found once. This chain joins TRBV30 and TRBJ2-1; weak D call: TRBD2 (6 bases). Trimming left V 0 bases short and J 6 bases short, with 15 bases between. Germline V gives CDR1 GTSNPN, CDR2 SVGIG (reference sequence). The CDR3 consists of 15 residues. The CDR3 loop is CAWSVLATFGNEQFF. The CDR3, as DNA: TGTGCCTGGAGTGTACTAGCTACCTTTGGCAATGAGCAGTTCTTC. The full variable domain, rest sourced from reference TRBV30 and TRBJ2-1, is SQTIHQWPATLVQPVGSPLSLECTVEGTSNPNLYWYRQAAGRGLQLLFYSVGIGQISSEVPQNLSASRPQDRQFILSSKKLLLSDSGFYLCAWSVLATFGNEQFFGPGTRLTVL.

The V call is TRBV14, the J call TRBJ1-1, with 10 bases that match TRBD1. V dropped 4 bases and J dropped 12; count of bases not matched to a gene: 8. The CDR3 sequence is 13 residues long. Germline-derived CDR1 and CDR2 are SGHDN and FVKESK. The CDR3 is CASSPTGTGVSFF. CDR3 in DNA: TGTGCCAGCAGCCCGACCGGGACAGGGGTTTCTTTCTTT.

The chain links TRBV18 to TRBJ1-4; D remains ambiguous. Germline V gives CDR1 KGHSH, CDR2 LQKENI. The V end lost 1 base, the J end lost 5 bases, and 5 bases lay between the germline ends. This CDR3 has 13 residues. In DNA form, the CDR3 reads TGTGCCAGCTCACCACAGCAAAATGAAAAACTGTTTTTT. Amino acids: CASSPQQNEKLFF.

The chain is built from TRBV11-3 and TRBJ1-4; possible D gene TRBD1, 6 bases. Germline CDR1 is SGHNT and CDR2 is YENEEA. Trimming pared 6 bases from V and 5 bases from J, leaving 16 bases between. The CDR3 loop spans 15 amino acids. The CDR3 loop is CASRKTGTRNEKLFF. The CDR3 nucleotides are TGTGCCAGCAGGAAAACCGGGACAAGGAATGAAAAACTGTTTTTT.